The sequence of this TCR beta chain was determined in a study of blood T cell repertoires in COVID-19. Looked up from germline, CDR1 is LNHDA and CDR2 is SQIVND (reference sequence). V was pared by 3 bases and J by 7 bases, with 23 bases between. This CDR3 contains 17 residues. Clones were read by immunoSEQ multiplex PCR, and TCRdb kept only the in-frame ones, dropping some. The data show 200,000 to 250,000 clones, roughly 87% seen once. The chain has TRBV19 and TRBJ2-3; D possibly corresponds to TRBD2 (5 bases). The sequencing sample was made of PBMCs or T cells enriched from blood (not recorded which). The clonotype was recovered from a man younger than 35 with acute COVID-19. CDR3 in DNA: TGTGCCAGTAGTATGGGCCCGCCGGGAAACAGAGGGTATACGCAGTATTTT. This sequence encodes CASSMGPPGNRGYTQYF.